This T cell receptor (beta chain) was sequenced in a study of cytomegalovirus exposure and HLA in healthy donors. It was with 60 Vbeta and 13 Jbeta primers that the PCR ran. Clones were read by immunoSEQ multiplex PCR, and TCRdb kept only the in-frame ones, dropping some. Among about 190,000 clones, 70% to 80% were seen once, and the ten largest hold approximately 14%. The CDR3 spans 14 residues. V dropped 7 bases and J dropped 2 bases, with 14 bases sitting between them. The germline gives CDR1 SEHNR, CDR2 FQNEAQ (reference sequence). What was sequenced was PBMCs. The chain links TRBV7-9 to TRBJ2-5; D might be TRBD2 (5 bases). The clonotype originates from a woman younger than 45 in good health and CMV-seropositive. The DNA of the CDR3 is TGTGCCAGCACCCTCCGAGGGCTTCAAGAGACCCAGTACTTC. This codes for CASTLRGLQETQYF.